These 32 T cell receptor beta chains were sequenced from one sample in a study of shared clonotypes between healthy human individuals. It was CD45RO-negative cells, positively selected for CCR7, that made up naive CD8 cells, with terminally differentiated effector memory CD45RA+ cells excluded. The assay was immunoSEQ multiplex PCR, and TCRdb's table has in-frame clones only and misses some. The sample includes millions of clones, approximately 95% seen only once; the top ten take 1% to 1.3%. The sample was naive CD8+ T cells sorted from blood. The source of these receptors is a man younger than 35 in good health.

The rearrangement joins TRBV6-5 to TRBJ1-2; a possible D gene is TRBD1 (6 bases). This CDR3 has 15 residues. Germline-derived CDR1 and CDR2 are MNHEY and SVGAGI. Trimming stripped 0 bases from V and 7 bases from J, with 15 bases between. The CDR3 loop reads CASSYSGAGAFGYTF. CDR3 coding DNA: TGTGCCAGCAGTTACTCGGGGGCGGGCGCTTTTGGCTACACCTTC.

The V and J genes are TRBV19 and TRBJ2-3; D is perhaps TRBD2 (5 bases). V was trimmed by 6 bases and J by 5 bases, leaving 15 bases between them. This CDR3 comprises 14 residues. The germline V gene encodes CDR1 LNHDA and CDR2 SQIVND (reference sequence). CDR3 amino acids: CASSYSVGEDTQYF. Written as DNA, the CDR3 is TGTGCCAGTAGCTATTCCGTCGGGGAAGATACGCAGTATTTT.

The CDR3: CASSYSLGYNEQFF. For the CDR3, the DNA is TGTGCCAGCAGTTACTCACTCGGCTACAATGAGCAGTTCTTC. The V call is TRBV6-5, the J call TRBJ2-1; D ambiguous. The germline gives CDR1 MNHEY, CDR2 SVGAGI. V was cut by 0 bases and J by 3 bases, with 6 bases left in between. The CDR3 extends over 14 amino acids.

Comment on this clone: Other nucleotide sequences from this sample produce the same CDR3. This rearrangement joins TRBV6-5 to TRBJ2-5, with D perhaps matching TRBD1 (6 bases). The CDR3 runs to 15 residues. Germline CDR1 and CDR2: MNHEY and SVGAGI. The ends were cut back, 0 bases at V and 4 bases at J, with 12 bases in the middle. The CDR3 reads CASSYSGGRRETQYF. The DNA for the CDR3 is TGTGCCAGCAGTTACTCAGGGGGACGGAGAGAGACCCAGTACTTC.

The chain has TRBV7-2 and TRBJ1-4, with D uncertain. Germline V gene lookup returns CDR1 SGHTA and CDR2 FQGNSA. The V end lost 1 base, the J end lost 8 bases, and 11 bases lay between the germline ends. There are 14 residues in the CDR3. In DNA, the CDR3 is TGTGCCAGCAGCTTAGATAGCTTTGGAGAAAAACTGTTTTTT. It is translated as CASSLDSFGEKLFF.

The chain couples TRBV2 to TRBJ1-2, with 8 bases that match TRBD1. There are 14 residues in the CDR3. V lost 5 bases, J lost 5 bases, and 7 bases stayed unmatched. CDR1 and CDR2 from the germline V gene are SNHLY and FYNNEI. CDR3 protein: CASSRTGIGYGYTF. The CDR3 DNA reads as TGTGCCAGCAGTAGGACAGGGATAGGTTATGGCTACACCTTC.

V and J are TRBV6-5 and TRBJ2-5, with a possible D match to TRBD2 (5 bases). This CDR3 has 14 amino acids. Germline V gene data show CDR1 as MNHEY and CDR2 as SVGAGI. Trimming removed 2 bases from V and 5 bases from J, with 12 bases in between. CDR3 sequence: CASSYEGQAETQYF. The CDR3 DNA is TGTGCCAGCAGTTACGAGGGTCAGGCGGAGACCCAGTACTTC.

V gene TRBV28 combines with J gene TRBJ2-1, with a possible D match to TRBD1 (5 bases). Trimming shortened V by 7 bases and J by 2 bases, and 21 bases separated the two germline ends. There are 17 residues in the CDR3. The germline V gene has CDR1 MDHEN and CDR2 SYDVKM. CDR3: CASKTPQPTATYNEQFF. CDR3 DNA: TGTGCCAGCAAAACCCCCCAACCGACAGCCACCTACAATGAGCAGTTCTTC. Filled out from reference TRBV28 and TRBJ2-1, the complete variable domain reads DVKVTQSSRYLVKRTGEKVFLECVQDMDHENMFWYRQDPGLGLRLIYFSYDVKMKEKGDIPEGYSVSREKKERFSLILESASTNQTSMYLCASKTPQPTATYNEQFFGPGTRLTVL.

The J gene is TRBJ1-3, the V gene TRBV5-1; D gene ambiguous. V lost 0 bases, J lost 2 bases, and 15 bases lay in between. CDR1 SGHRS and CDR2 YFSETQ come from the germline V gene. The CDR3 covers 17 residues. CDR3 sequence reads: CASSLESDAYPGNTIYF. CDR3 nucleotide sequence: TGCGCCAGCAGCTTGGAATCGGACGCTTATCCTGGAAACACCATATATTTT.

This clone was recorded only once. CDR3 in DNA: TGTGCCAGCAGCTCTTCAGGGAGTTCTGGAAACACCATATATTTT. Encoded protein: CASSSSGSSGNTIYF. The chain has TRBV9 and TRBJ1-3; D possibly corresponds to TRBD1 (5 bases). The CDR3 sequence is 15 residues long. CDR1 is SGDLS and CDR2 is YYNGEE in the germline V gene. V was cut by 4 bases and J by 1 base, with 12 bases left in between.

The genes are TRBV5-1 and TRBJ1-1; possible D gene TRBD1, 5 bases. The V gene lost 4 bases and the J gene lost 6 bases, with 16 bases spanning the gap. The CDR3 loop spans 14 amino acids. CDR1 and CDR2 from the germline V gene are SGHRS and YFSETQ. This CDR3 is CASSQDQGFAEAFF. The CDR3 DNA is TGCGCCAGCAGCCAGGATCAGGGATTCGCTGAAGCTTTCTTT.

The V gene is TRBV7-2, the J gene TRBJ2-7; D gene unclear. Germline assignment: CDR1 SGHTA and CDR2 FQGNSA. The CDR3 is made up of 12 amino acids. V lost 3 bases and J lost 5, with 8 bases in between. CDR3 amino acids: CASSFPSHEQYF. CDR3 DNA sequence: TGTGCCAGCAGCTTCCCCAGCCACGAGCAGTACTTC.

The chain couples TRBV30 to TRBJ2-4; D remains unclear. V dropped 2 bases and J dropped 9 bases, with 8 bases sitting between them. The CDR3 sequence is 11 residues long. CDR1 is GTSNPN, CDR2 SVGIG, per germline (reference sequence). This CDR3 is CAWSNGVIQYF. The DNA of the CDR3 is TGTGCCTGGAGTAATGGTGTCATTCAGTACTTC.

This clone was found a few times. This same CDR3 is encoded by further DNA sequences in the sample. The chain links TRBV13 to TRBJ2-7; D gene uncertain. V was trimmed by 0 bases and J by 0 bases, leaving 3 bases between them. The CDR3 is made up of 13 amino acids. The germline gives CDR1 PRHDT, CDR2 FYEKMQ (reference sequence). The CDR3 region is CASSLGGSYEQYF. CDR3 coding DNA: TGTGCCAGCAGCTTAGGGGGCTCCTACGAGCAGTACTTC.

In its sample, this clone was seen once. The V call is TRBV2, the J call TRBJ2-1; 13 bases are shared with TRBD2. Losses at the gene ends were 6 bases for V and 8 bases for J; bases not matched to a gene: 10. The CDR3 runs to 16 residues. Germline values: CDR1 SNHLY, CDR2 FYNNEI. CDR3 sequence reads: CASRAYGLAGDYEQFF. The CDR3 DNA is TGTGCCAGCAGGGCGTACGGACTAGCGGGAGACTATGAGCAGTTCTTC.

On this clone itself: Other DNA sequences in the same sample also yield this CDR3. V and J are TRBV27 and TRBJ2-7, with D possibly TRBD2 on 6 matching bases. Germline CDR1 and CDR2: MNHEY and SMNVEV (reference sequence). The CDR3 is made up of 14 amino acids. Between the trimmed V and J ends, which lost 2 bases and 0 bases, there was a span of 8 bases. The CDR3 sequence is CASSLAGRSYEQYF. Here the CDR3 DNA reads TGTGCCAGCAGTTTAGCGGGGCGCTCCTACGAGCAGTACTTC.

V is TRBV19 and J is TRBJ2-2; D not certain. The V end was cut by 7 bases, the J end by 4 bases, with 13 bases between. The germline gives CDR1 LNHDA, CDR2 SQIVND (reference sequence). CDR3 length equals 14 residues. The CDR3 bases are TGTGCCAGTACCCTGTCACCAAGCACCGGGGAGCTGTTTTTT. This gives the protein CASTLSPSTGELFF. The variable domain in full, completed from reference TRBV19 and TRBJ2-2, reads DGGITQSPKYLFRKEGQNVTLSCEQNLNHDAMYWYRQDPGQGLRLIYYSQIVNDFQKGDIAEGYSVSREKKESFPLTVTSAQKNPTAFYLCASTLSPSTGELFFGEGSRLTVL.

This chain links TRBV14 with TRBJ2-5, with a weak D call TRBD1 (5 bases). Trimming shortened V by 1 base and J by 1 base, and 10 bases separated the two germline ends. Germline CDR1 SGHDN, CDR2 FVKESK. CDR3 length: 15 amino acids. In DNA form, the CDR3 reads TGTGCCAGCAGCCAAGGGGGCCAGGTCCAAGAGACCCAGTACTTC. Amino acids: CASSQGGQVQETQYF.

V is TRBV27 and J is TRBJ2-7, with 13 bases lining up with TRBD2. CDR1 and CDR2 from the germline V gene are MNHEY and SMNVEV (reference sequence). Trimming took 3 bases from V and 2 from J; bases not matched to a gene: 4. This CDR3 has 16 amino acids. The CDR3 protein is CASSFGLAGAAYEQYF. The CDR3 DNA reads as TGTGCCAGCAGTTTTGGACTAGCGGGAGCGGCCTACGAGCAGTACTTC.

The J gene is TRBJ2-3, the V gene TRBV11-3, with 8 bases that match TRBD2. The CDR3 contains 17 residues. Trimming took 4 bases from V and 4 from J; bases not matched to a gene: 13. Looked up from germline, CDR1 is SGHNT and CDR2 is YENEEA. CDR3 nucleotides: TGTGCCAGCAGCTCGAGGATGGTAGCGGGGTCCTCAGATACGCAGTATTTT. It is translated as CASSSRMVAGSSDTQYF. Variable domain in full (rest from reference TRBV11-3 and TRBJ2-3): EAGVVQSPRYKIIEKKQPVAFWCNPISGHNTLYWYLQNLGQGPELLIRYENEEAVDDSQLPKDRFSAERLKGVDSTLKIQPAELGDSAVYLCASSSRMVAGSSDTQYFGPGTRLTVL.

This clone was recorded only once. The chain is built from TRBV6-1 and TRBJ2-3; D uncertain. Germline V CDR1 and CDR2: MNHNS, SASEGT. Trimming removed 8 bases from V and 3 bases from J, with 9 bases in between. This CDR3 spans 12 amino acids. The CDR3 is CASEISTDTQYF. The CDR3 coding sequence is TGTGCCAGCGAAATCTCGACAGATACGCAGTATTTT.

This sequence joins TRBV6-6 and TRBJ1-1, with D possibly being TRBD1 (6 bases). V lost 2 bases and J 1 base, leaving 11 bases between the germline ends. Germline V gives CDR1 MNHNY, CDR2 SVGAGI (reference sequence). This CDR3 contains 15 residues. CDR3 bases: TGTGCCAGCAGTTACCTGGGGACACAGAACACTGAAGCTTTCTTT. Protein sequence: CASSYLGTQNTEAFF.

The V and J genes are TRBV11-1 and TRBJ2-2; D is uncertain. Per germline, CDR1 SGHAT and CDR2 FQDESV (reference sequence). The CDR3 extends over 14 amino acids. Between the trimmed V and J ends, which lost 2 bases and 1 base, there was a span of 5 bases. CDR3 sequence (DNA): TGTGCCAGCAGCTTACTGGAGAACACCGGGGAGCTGTTTTTT. It yields the protein CASSLLENTGELFF.

This clone was seen only a few times. One base away lies a much larger clone, so this may be a sequencing read error. This sample includes further DNA sequences coding for the same CDR3. V and J are TRBV9 and TRBJ1-1, with D perhaps TRBD1 (5 bases). Germline V gives CDR1 SGDLS, CDR2 YYNGEE. V lost 0 bases and J 5 bases, leaving 8 bases between the germline ends. CDR3 size: 13 residues. Here the CDR3 DNA reads TGTGCCAGCAGCGTAGGGGGGGATACTGAAGCTTTCTTT. Its translation: CASSVGGDTEAFF.

As for this clone: The same CDR3 also results from other DNA sequences found in this sample. The V gene is TRBV7-9, the J gene TRBJ2-7; no clear D gene. The CDR3 is 12 amino acids. In germline, CDR1 is SEHNR, CDR2 FQNEAQ (reference sequence). The V and J ends lost 1 base and 5 bases respectively, with 6 bases between them. CDR3 sequence (DNA): TGTGCCAGCAGCTTAGGTTGGGACGAGCAGTACTTC. This sequence encodes CASSLGWDEQYF.

The chain links TRBV27 to TRBJ2-7; no definite D call. In germline, CDR1 is MNHEY, CDR2 SMNVEV (reference sequence). The CDR3 has 15 residues. Trimming shortened V by 0 bases and J by 2 bases, and 11 bases separated the two germline ends. The chain's CDR3 is CASSLSPESAYEQYF. CDR3 nucleotides: TGTGCCAGCAGTTTATCTCCCGAGAGTGCCTACGAGCAGTACTTC.

The V call is TRBV2, the J call TRBJ2-1, with unresolved D. Germline CDR1 and CDR2: SNHLY and FYNNEI. This CDR3 has 13 amino acids. V lost 6 bases and J lost 3, with 9 bases in between. The CDR3 nucleotides are TGTGCCAGCAGAGACCAATACTACAATGAGCAGTTCTTC. Translation: CASRDQYYNEQFF.

The V and J genes are TRBV7-8 and TRBJ1-3; no firm D call. The V and J ends lost 5 bases and 1 base respectively, with 15 bases between them. Germline CDR1 reads SGHVS; CDR2 reads FQNEAQ. There are 16 residues in the CDR3. The CDR3, as DNA: TGTGCCAGCAGCCTCGACGCTGGATTATCTGGAAACACCATATATTTT. Protein sequence: CASSLDAGLSGNTIYF.

With regard to this clone: This CDR3 is also generated by other DNA sequences in the sample. The chain has TRBV4-3 and TRBJ2-7, with TRBD2 matching over 10 bases. J was trimmed by 2 bases and V by 1 base; bases with no gene match: 2. This CDR3 is 15 amino acids long. CDR1 is LGHNA, CDR2 YSLEER, per germline. This chain's CDR3 is CASSQGLAGAYEQYF. DNA of the CDR3: TGCGCCAGCAGCCAAGGGCTAGCGGGGGCCTACGAGCAGTACTTC.

The chain links TRBV7-9 to TRBJ2-7; the D gene is possibly TRBD1 (6 bases). CDR1 and CDR2 (germline): SEHNR, FQNEAQ (reference sequence). The V gene lost 2 bases and the J gene lost 7 bases, with 18 bases spanning the gap. The CDR3 is 15 amino acids. The CDR3 region is CASSLMSGVVEEQYF. The CDR3 coding sequence is TGTGCCAGCAGCTTAATGTCAGGGGTGGTCGAAGAGCAGTACTTC.

The V gene is TRBV30, the J gene TRBJ1-1; 10 nucleotides agree with TRBD1. V lost 2 bases, J lost 10 bases, and 7 bases stayed unmatched. The CDR3 totals 13 residues. Germline assignment: CDR1 GTSNPN and CDR2 SVGIG (reference sequence). The CDR3 DNA follows: TGTGCCTGGAGTCTGGACAGGGGGTCGGTAGCTTTCTTT. Its translation is CAWSLDRGSVAFF. Full variable domain (missing parts from reference TRBV30 and TRBJ1-1): SQTIHQWPATLVQPVGSPLSLECTVEGTSNPNLYWYRQAAGRGLQLLFYSVGIGQISSEVPQNLSASRPQDRQFILSSKKLLLSDSGFYLCAWSLDRGSVAFFGQGTRLTVV.

This chain uses TRBV6-1 with TRBJ2-5; 8 positions match TRBD2. Per germline, CDR1 MNHNS and CDR2 SASEGT. This CDR3 contains 17 residues. V lost 2 bases and J lost 4; bases outside the gene matches: 12. The CDR3 nucleotides are TGTGCCAGCAGTGAACTAGGAGTTAGCGGGACGCGAGAGACCCAGTACTTC. This gives the protein CASSELGVSGTRETQYF.